The clone carrying this TCR beta chain turned up a few times. The antigen is undetermined. This entry is derived from a study of beta chain features in type 1 diabetes. Overall study context: All samples yielded around 98,000,000 examined sorted cells.

Per germline, CDR1 SQVTM and CDR2 ANQGSEA. The CDR3 loop spans 14 amino acids. Trimming removed 2 bases at V and 1 base at J, with 11 bases between. Notes on the study in general: Among patients, naive, central memory and Treg TCRB repertoires appeared more similar than among healthy donors. It was possible that PCR favored shorter templates, equally so in patients and controls. Over-representation of high TCR-expressing cells was a possible consequence of cDNA sequencing.

The isolated RNA, all of it, was reverse transcribed, so expressed TCRB transcripts were what got sequenced. Profiled with immunoSEQ multiplex PCR; TCRdb holds only in-frame clones, not every one. The table has about 150,000 clones, more than 9.5% seen once. The receptor's source is a man aged 18 to 30 in good health. Sequencing used central memory CD4+ T cells from blood. The chain recombines TRBV29-1 with TRBJ1-1; maybe TRBD1 (5 bases). This CDR3 reads CSVEWETENTEAFF. The CDR3 bases are TGCAGCGTTGAATGGGAGACAGAGAACACTGAAGCTTTCTTT.